These T cell receptor beta chains were read from a single sample in a study of graft-versus-host responses after intestinal transplantation. These receptors have no identified antigens. Measured with immunoSEQ multiplex PCR; TCRdb has only the in-frame clones, and not every one. This sample has approximately 94,000 clones; approximately 84% occur once, and the top ten carry over 0.75%. The source was unstimulated CD4+ T cells sorted from spleen or lymph node cells, collected before transplant. These receptor sequences come from a human donor who was the organ donor for an intestinal transplant. CDR3s include the opening cysteine and the closing phenylalanine or tryptophan. A D gene is named only where the DNA matches it firmly. Expanded clones are given a class, and other clones once, few, many or no size at all.

clone_size d_call j_call v_call cdr3_nt cdr3_aa
. . TRBJ1-5 TRBV5-5 TGTGCCAGCAGCCTCGGACAGAATAGCAATCAGCCCCAGCATTTT CASSLGQNSNQPQHF
. . TRBJ1-3 TRBV7-2 TGTGCCAGCAGCCGCGATACAATGGGCTCTGGAAACACCATATATTTT CASSRDTMGSGNTIYF
once . TRBJ1-1 TRBV5-4 TGTGCCAGCAGCTTGAGGGGGACCTTATCCTTCAGGGTTGCTGAAGCTTTCTTT CASSLRGTLSFRVAEAFF
. TRBD1 TRBJ2-7 TRBV6-6 TGTGCCAGCAGTTACCTACAGGGGGCATACGAGCAGTACTTC CASSYLQGAYEQYF
. TRBD2 TRBJ2-7 TRBV7-2 TGTGCCAGCAGCGTACTAGCGGGGCCCTACGAGCAGTACTTC CASSVLAGPYEQYF
. . TRBJ2-2 TRBV9 TGTGCCAGCAGCGTAGCTGATTGGGTTAACTCCGGGGAGCTGTTTTTT CASSVADWVNSGELFF
. . TRBJ1-1 TRBV7-2 TGTGCCAGCGGCAGGTGGGCCCTTCTTCTGAACACTGAAGCTTTCTTT CASGRWALLLNTEAFF
few TRBD2 TRBJ2-3 TRBV6-1 TGTGCCAGCAGCAGACTAGCGGGGCCACGCGATACGCAGTATTTT CASSRLAGPRDTQYF
few . TRBJ1-5 TRBV7-9 TGTGCCAGCAGCACGAGCAATCAGCCCCAGCATTTT CASSTSNQPQHF
. . TRBJ1-1 TRBV5-6 TGTGCCAGCAGCTTTAGAACGGCGAACACTGAAGCTTTCTTT CASSFRTANTEAFF
once TRBD2 TRBJ2-1 TRBV5-1 TGCGCCAGCAGCTCCGGACTAGCCTACAATGAGCAGTTCTTC CASSSGLAYNEQFF
once TRBD1 TRBJ1-6 TRBV7-8 TGTGCCAGCAGCTGGGGGACAGGGGGTCGTACTAATTCACCCCTCCACTTT CASSWGTGGRTNSPLHF
. . TRBJ2-3 TRBV6-6 TGTGCCAGCAGTTACTATTGGGGGAACACAGATACGCAGTATTTT CASSYYWGNTDTQYF
. TRBD1 TRBJ2-7 TRBV28 TGTGCCACCCTTCCCGGGACAGATTACTACGAGCAGTACTTC CATLPGTDYYEQYF
few . TRBJ1-6 TRBV18 TGTGCCAGCTCACCAATCGGTGCAGGGAATAATTCACCCCTCCACTTT CASSPIGAGNNSPLHF
. TRBD2 TRBJ2-1 TRBV28 TGTGCCAGCAGCCATCTAGCGGGGGTTAACAATGAGCAGTTCTTC CASSHLAGVNNEQFF
. . TRBJ1-3 TRBV30 TGTGCCTCCCAAGGTACCTGGAACACCATATATTTT CASQGTWNTIYF
. TRBD2 TRBJ2-3 TRBV10-3 TGTGCCATCAGTGCGCGGGGGGTAACAGATACGCAGTATTTT CAISARGVTDTQYF
. . TRBJ1-4 TRBV5-4 TGTGCCAGCAGCTTAGTGCCGGGCCCGACTAATGAAAAACTGTTTTTT CASSLVPGPTNEKLFF
. TRBD1 TRBJ1-5 TRBV7-9 TGTGCCAGCCGAGCCGGGACAGGGAATAGCAATCAGCCCCAGCATTTT CASRAGTGNSNQPQHF
. TRBD1 TRBJ1-1 TRBV30 TGTGCCTGGAGTGTAGAGTGGGACAGGGCTGAAGCTTTCTTT CAWSVEWDRAEAFF
. . TRBJ2-3 TRBV27 TGTGCCAGCAGCTCCCTGGAGCGACCCACAGATACGCAGTATTTT CASSSLERPTDTQYF
few . TRBJ1-2 TRBV7-2 TGTGCCAGCAGCCCTACGACCTATGGCTACACCTTC CASSPTTYGYTF
. . TRBJ2-5 TRBV30 TGTGCCTGGGCCACAGGTTGGGAGCAGTACTTC CAWATGWEQYF
once . TRBJ2-5 TRBV7-6 TGTGCCAGCAGCCCTTTAGTGGCGGATACTTGGGAGCAGTACTTC CASSPLVADTWEQYF
. . TRBJ2-6 TRBV28 TGTGCCAGCAGTTTAATAAGCTCTGGGGCCAACGTCCTGACTTTC CASSLISSGANVLTF
once . TRBJ2-3 TRBV5-6 TGTGCCAGCAGCTTGTCTTCTGGGATTTACACAGATACGCAGTATTTT CASSLSSGIYTDTQYF
. . TRBJ1-6 TRBV6-6 TGTGCCAGCAGTCATGGAGTTAATTCACCCCTCCACTTT CASSHGVNSPLHF
. . TRBJ1-6 TRBV28 TGTGCCAGCCGTCCGGGACTTCTCGCAACACCCCTCCACTTT CASRPGLLATPLHF